Presented here are 28 T cell receptor beta chains from one specimen sequenced in a study of blood T cell repertoires in COVID-19. Sequencing used immunoSEQ multiplex PCR; TCRdb keeps in-frame clones, though not all of them. The table records some 250,000 clones, more than 70% of them present only once. Material: peripheral blood. The receptors stem from a woman aged 18-35 years with acute or convalescent COVID-19.

The chain couples TRBV7-9 to TRBJ2-7; 10 bases map to TRBD2. V was clipped by 4 bases and J by 4 bases; unmatched bases: 4. The CDR3 is made up of 14 amino acids. Germline V CDR1 and CDR2: SEHNR, FQNEAQ (reference sequence). The CDR3 loop is CASSSSGSIYEQYF. The CDR3 region has the DNA TGTGCCAGCAGCTCTAGCGGGAGTATTTACGAGCAGTACTTC.

This rearrangement joins TRBV7-9 to TRBJ2-2, with 9 bases matching TRBD1. Germline assignment: CDR1 SEHNR and CDR2 FQNEAQ (reference sequence). V lost 6 bases and J lost 5; bases outside the gene matches: 7. The CDR3 is 15 residues long. The CDR3 sequence: CASRGTGSSTGELFF. In nucleotides, the CDR3 is TGTGCCAGCAGGGGGACAGGGAGTTCAACCGGGGAGCTGTTTTTT.

This chain connects TRBV28 to TRBJ2-3, with TRBD2 matching 14 bases. The V gene's germline CDR1 is MDHEN and CDR2 SYDVKM. V gave up 6 bases and J gave up 2 bases; unmatched junction bases: 19. This CDR3 is built from 21 residues. In DNA, the CDR3 is TGTGCCAGCAGCCCGACTCCGGGACTAGCGGGAGTGTTGCCCGACACAGATACGCAGTATTTT. Amino acids: CASSPTPGLAGVLPDTDTQYF.

This chain uses TRBV4-3 with TRBJ1-1; maybe TRBD1 (5 bases). The CDR3 runs to 13 residues. The V gene lost 0 bases and the J gene lost 7 bases, with 9 bases spanning the gap. Germline V gene lookup returns CDR1 LGHNA and CDR2 YSLEER. The CDR3 sequence is CASSQDKGLEAFF. In DNA, the CDR3 is TGCGCCAGCAGCCAAGATAAGGGGCTTGAAGCTTTCTTT.

On this clone: Additional DNA sequences in this sample encode the identical CDR3. The genes are TRBV28 and TRBJ2-7; D perhaps matches TRBD1 (6 bases). This CDR3 has 12 amino acids. Trimming cost V 4 bases and J 3 bases, with 7 bases left between them. Germline CDR1 reads MDHEN; CDR2 reads SYDVKM. The CDR3 sequence is CASSSRGYEQYF. The CDR3 DNA follows: TGTGCCAGCAGTTCCAGGGGCTACGAGCAGTACTTC.

A few counts support this clone. V and J are TRBV10-3 and TRBJ1-1; TRBD1 aligns across 7 bases. Looked up from germline, CDR1 is ENHRY and CDR2 is SYGVKD. V lost 6 bases and J lost 3; bases outside the gene matches: 4. The CDR3 consists of 13 residues. CDR3 nucleotide sequence: TGTGCCATCAGATCGGGACAGTACACTGAAGCTTTCTTT. Its translation: CAIRSGQYTEAFF.

Notes on this clone: The identical CDR3 is also encoded by other nucleotide sequences in the sample. This chain joins TRBV6-5 and TRBJ2-2; D is uncertain. V was cut by 0 bases and J by 6 bases, with 5 bases left in between. The CDR3 extends over 13 amino acids. Germline CDR1 is MNHEY and CDR2 is SVGAGI. CDR3 in amino acids: CASSYSSAGELFF. The CDR3 DNA reads TGTGCCAGCAGTTACTCCTCGGCCGGGGAGCTGTTTTTT.

The V gene is TRBV14, the J gene TRBJ2-7, with a weak D call TRBD1 (6 bases). Trimming shortened V by 4 bases and J by 2 bases, and 12 bases separated the two germline ends. CDR1 and CDR2 (germline): SGHDN, FVKESK. The CDR3 covers 14 residues. The CDR3 region has the DNA TGTGCCAGCAGCCGACAGGCGGAGACCTACGAGCAGTACTTC. Its protein product is CASSRQAETYEQYF.

The rearrangement uses TRBV7-9 and TRBJ1-1; 8 nucleotides align to TRBD1. This CDR3 comprises 16 residues. Germline CDR1 SEHNR, CDR2 FQNEAQ (reference sequence). V dropped 5 bases and J dropped 2; count of bases not matched to a gene: 10. The DNA of the CDR3 is TGTGCCAGCAGCCTCTGGACAGGGAATTTTAACACTGAAGCTTTCTTT. This encodes CASSLWTGNFNTEAFF.

The rearrangement uses TRBV19 and TRBJ2-7; TRBD1 agrees at 7 bases. V was clipped by 5 bases and J by 3 bases; unmatched bases: 7. Germline loops: CDR1 LNHDA, CDR2 SQIVND (reference sequence). This CDR3 spans 14 amino acids. CDR3 coding DNA: TGTGCCAGTAGTCCCCGCAGGGGGTTCTACGAGCAGTACTTC. Protein sequence: CASSPRRGFYEQYF.

The CDR3 sequence: CASSQSREQYF. The CDR3 DNA reads as TGTGCCAGCAGCCAATCCCGCGAGCAGTACTTC. The chain couples TRBV6-2 or TRBV6-3 to TRBJ2-7; D gene unclear. The CDR3 extends over 11 amino acids. Trimming took 6 bases from V and 6 from J, leaving 9 bases between them. Germline CDR1 and CDR2: MNHEY and SVGEGT.

V and J are TRBV5-6 and TRBJ1-2; unclear D gene. V lost 4 bases and J lost 2, with 15 bases in between. Germline CDR1 reads SGHDT; CDR2 reads YYEEEE. The CDR3 covers 15 residues. CDR3 region: CASSPRQAGNYGYTF. The CDR3 DNA sequence: TGTGCCAGCAGCCCCCGGCAAGCGGGGAACTATGGCTACACCTTC.

This clone was seen a few times. The V gene is TRBV24-1, the J gene TRBJ1-2; D gene unclear. Germline CDR1 and CDR2: KGHDR and SFDVKD. This CDR3 is built from 14 residues. Trimming removed 3 bases from V and 7 bases from J, with 14 bases in between. The DNA for the CDR3 is TGTGCCACCAGTGATGTGGGGAGCATTGGTGGCTACACCTTC. Amino acid sequence: CATSDVGSIGGYTF.

The rearrangement joins TRBV2 to TRBJ2-3; 10 nucleotides agree with TRBD2. Unmatched junction bases numbered 12, after V lost 4 bases and J lost 14 bases. Germline CDR1 is SNHLY and CDR2 is FYNNEI. This CDR3 contains 14 residues. The CDR3 DNA is TGTGCCAGCAGTGGGGGTCCAGCGGGAGGGCCGGTGTATTTT. It specifies CASSGGPAGGPVYF. The full variable domain, in which reference TRBV2 and TRBJ2-3 provide the parts outside the CDR3, is EPEVTQTPSHQVTQMGQEVILRCVPISNHLYFYWYRQILGQKVEFLVSFYNNEISEKSEIFDDQFSVERPDGSNFTLKIRSTKLEDSAMYFCASSGGPAGGPVYFGPGTRLTVL.

The chain has TRBV5-5 and TRBJ2-7; 8 bases agree with TRBD2. The V segment lost 4 bases and the J segment 0 bases; nucleotides outside the gene matches: 18. Germline CDR1 and CDR2: SGHKS and YYEKEE (reference sequence). The CDR3 covers 19 residues. The CDR3 DNA reads as TGTGCCAGCAGCCTGGAACAGAAGGTACTAGCGGCTCACTCCTACGAGCAGTACTTC. It translates to CASSLEQKVLAAHSYEQYF.

The genes are TRBV11-2 and TRBJ1-2; 9 bases are a match to TRBD1. Germline assignment: CDR1 SGHAT and CDR2 FQNNGV. J was trimmed by 6 bases and V by 3 bases; bases with no gene match: 5. The CDR3 is made up of 14 amino acids. CDR3 in DNA: TGTGCCAGCAGCTTTACAGGGGGCGCCGATGGCTACACCTTC. Amino acids: CASSFTGGADGYTF.

This clone was picked up one time. The chain recombines TRBV7-3 with TRBJ2-3, with 10 bases that match TRBD1. The V segment lost 4 bases and the J segment 4 bases; nucleotides outside the gene matches: 2. In germline, CDR1 is SGHTA, CDR2 FQGTGA. The CDR3 totals 14 residues. This CDR3 reads CASSSGTGADTQYF. The CDR3 DNA is TGTGCCAGCAGCTCCGGGACAGGGGCAGATACGCAGTATTTT.

V is TRBV6-2 or TRBV6-3 and J is TRBJ2-1; 7 nucleotides line up with TRBD1. The germline V gene encodes CDR1 MNHEY and CDR2 SVGEGT. Losses at the gene ends were 0 bases for V and 3 bases for J; bases not matched to a gene: 8. There are 17 residues in the CDR3. The CDR3 loop reads CASSYSRWDSLYNEQFF. As DNA, the CDR3 is TGTGCCAGCAGTTACTCTAGGTGGGACAGCCTCTACAATGAGCAGTTCTTC.

The rearrangement uses TRBV28 and TRBJ2-7, with TRBD2 matching 11 bases. The CDR3 is 17 residues long. Germline V gene data show CDR1 as MDHEN and CDR2 as SYDVKM. The V gene end was trimmed by 7 bases and the J gene end by 4 bases; junction bases not matched to a gene: 15. CDR3: CASTTQRLAGYQYEQYF. As DNA, the CDR3 is TGTGCCAGCACCACACAAAGACTAGCGGGATACCAGTACGAGCAGTACTTC. The full variable domain, in which reference TRBV28 and TRBJ2-7 provide the parts outside the CDR3, is DVKVTQSSRYLVKRTGEKVFLECVQDMDHENMFWYRQDPGLGLRLIYFSYDVKMKEKGDIPEGYSVSREKKERFSLILESASTNQTSMYLCASTTQRLAGYQYEQYFGPGTRLTVT.

The V call is TRBV6-5, the J call TRBJ2-7; unclear D gene. The CDR3 runs 12 residues. Germline CDR1 reads MNHEY; CDR2 reads SVGAGI. The germline V and J ends were trimmed by 4 bases and 1 base, with 5 bases remaining between them. The CDR3 loop is CASSSRSYEQYF. The CDR3 DNA reads TGTGCCAGCAGTTCGCGTTCCTACGAGCAGTACTTC.

V gene TRBV4-3 combines with J gene TRBJ2-1, with D possibly TRBD2 on 6 matching bases. With 1 base removed from V and 9 bases from J, the gap between germline ends came to 25 bases. Germline V lookup: CDR1 LGHNA, CDR2 YSLEER. CDR3 length: 18 amino acids. The CDR3 bases are TGCGCCAGCAGCCAAGGGCAGGGAGTTTTGGCGGGATCGATTGAGCAGTTCTTC. Amino acid sequence: CASSQGQGVLAGSIEQFF.

J is TRBJ1-5 and V is TRBV4-3; no clear D gene. V dropped 1 base and J dropped 3 bases, with 4 bases sitting between them. The CDR3 runs to 13 residues. CDR1 and CDR2 (germline): LGHNA, YSLEER. This chain's CDR3 is CASSQAVNQPQHF. The CDR3, as DNA: TGCGCCAGCAGCCAAGCGGTCAATCAGCCCCAGCATTTT.

The V call is TRBV7-3, the J call TRBJ1-1; no reliable D call. Germline CDR1 SGHTA, CDR2 FQGTGA. V was trimmed by 4 bases and J by 0 bases, leaving 6 bases between them. The CDR3 covers 13 residues. The CDR3 spells CASSSGMNTEAFF. In DNA, the CDR3 is TGTGCCAGCAGCTCCGGGATGAACACTGAAGCTTTCTTT.

The chain links TRBV4-3 to TRBJ2-7; 9 positions match TRBD2. After removal of 1 base from V and 2 bases from J, the junction contained 3 bases not matched to a gene. Germline V CDR1 and CDR2: LGHNA, YSLEER. CDR3 length equals 15 residues. CDR3 sequence: CASSQVAGGPYEQYF. The CDR3 nucleotides read TGCGCCAGCAGCCAAGTGGCGGGAGGGCCCTACGAGCAGTACTTC.

This clone was observed many times. The chain uses TRBV5-4 and TRBJ2-7; D is possibly TRBD1 (5 bases). Trimming stripped 1 base from V and 5 bases from J, with 16 bases between. CDR3 size: 15 residues. CDR1 and CDR2 (germline): SGHNT, YYREEE (reference sequence). Here the CDR3 DNA reads TGTGCCAGCAGCTTGCGTGGGGCAGGGCGGCACGAGCAGTACTTC. This sequence encodes CASSLRGAGRHEQYF.

V usage is TRBV9 and J usage is TRBJ2-7, with 8 bases that match TRBD1. V was pared by 0 bases and J by 5 bases, with 4 bases of the junction left unmatched. Germline V lookup: CDR1 SGDLS, CDR2 YYNGEE. The CDR3 covers 14 residues. CDR3 in DNA: TGTGCCAGCAGCGTAGCAGGGGGCCTAGACGAGCAGTACTTC. It yields the protein CASSVAGGLDEQYF.

The gene calls are TRBV5-1 and TRBJ2-3; 9 positions agree with TRBD1. Unmatched junction bases numbered 8, after V lost 2 bases and J lost 4 bases. This CDR3 has 16 amino acids. Germline values: CDR1 SGHRS, CDR2 YFSETQ. The CDR3 DNA is TGCGCCAGCAGCTTAGGACAGGGGAAGATCGCAGATACGCAGTATTTT. Translated: CASSLGQGKIADTQYF.

V and J are TRBV11-2 and TRBJ2-7, with 9 bases fitting TRBD2. After removal of 3 bases from V and 3 bases from J, the junction contained 6 bases not matched to a gene. Germline values: CDR1 SGHAT, CDR2 FQNNGV. This CDR3 comprises 15 residues. In DNA, the CDR3 is TGTGCCAGCAGCTTGCGGGGTAGCGGGAGCTACGAGCAGTACTTC. This gives the protein CASSLRGSGSYEQYF.